The sequence of this T cell receptor beta chain was determined in a study of shared clonotypes between healthy human individuals. Study-wide results and caveats: Compared with memory subsets, naive subsets generally had larger estimated richness.

The CDR3 runs to 12 residues. Trimming cost V 0 bases and J 6 bases; bases outside gene matches: 1. Germline V gene lookup returns CDR1 GTSNPN and CDR2 SVGIG (reference sequence). Clones were read by immunoSEQ multiplex PCR, and TCRdb kept only the in-frame ones, dropping some. The sample yields about 1,500,000 clones, approximately 96% seen once. A single count supports this clone. Its specificity is not known. The TCR comes from a man aged 25-45 years in good health. V and J are TRBV30 and TRBJ2-5, with 7 bases identical to TRBD1. The sample taken for sequencing was naive CD4+ T cells sorted from blood. Subset given: CD45RA+ positively selected. The CDR3 bases are TGTGCCTGGAGTGTACAGGGGAAGACCCAGTACTTC. Protein product: CAWSVQGKTQYF.